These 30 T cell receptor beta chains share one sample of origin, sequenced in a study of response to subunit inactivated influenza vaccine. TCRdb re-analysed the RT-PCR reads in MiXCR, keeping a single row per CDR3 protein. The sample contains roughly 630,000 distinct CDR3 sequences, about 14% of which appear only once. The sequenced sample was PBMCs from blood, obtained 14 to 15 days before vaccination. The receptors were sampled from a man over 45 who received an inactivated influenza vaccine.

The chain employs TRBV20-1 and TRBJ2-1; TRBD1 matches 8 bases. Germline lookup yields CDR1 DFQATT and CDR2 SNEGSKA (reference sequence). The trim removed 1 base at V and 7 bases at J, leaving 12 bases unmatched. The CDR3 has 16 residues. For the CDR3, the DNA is TGCAGTGCTAGAGCGTCCCGGACAGGGTTTTTGAATGAGCAGTTCTTC. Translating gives CSARASRTGFLNEQFF.

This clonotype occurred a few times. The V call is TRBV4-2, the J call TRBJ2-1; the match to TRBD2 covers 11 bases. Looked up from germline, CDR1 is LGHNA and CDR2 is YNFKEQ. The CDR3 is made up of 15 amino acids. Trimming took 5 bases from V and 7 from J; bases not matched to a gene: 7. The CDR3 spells CASSKGTSGPNEQFF. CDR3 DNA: TGTGCCAGCAGCAAGGGGACTAGCGGACCAAATGAGCAGTTCTTC.

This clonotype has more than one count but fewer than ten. In DNA form, the CDR3 reads TGTGCCAGCAGTCTACACGGGAACACTGAAGCTTTCTTT. This encodes CASSLHGNTEAFF. V and J are TRBV12-3 or TRBV12-4 and TRBJ1-1, with D unresolved. V lost 5 bases and J 1 base, leaving 8 bases between the germline ends. The CDR3 covers 13 residues.

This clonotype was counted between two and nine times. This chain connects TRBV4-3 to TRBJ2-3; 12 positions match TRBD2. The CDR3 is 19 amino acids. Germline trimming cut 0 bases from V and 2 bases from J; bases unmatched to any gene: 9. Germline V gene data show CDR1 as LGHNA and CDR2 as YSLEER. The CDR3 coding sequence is TGCGCCAGCAGCCAAGAAATGGGAGGACTAGCGGGACCCACAGATACGCAGTATTTT. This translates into CASSQEMGGLAGPTDTQYF.

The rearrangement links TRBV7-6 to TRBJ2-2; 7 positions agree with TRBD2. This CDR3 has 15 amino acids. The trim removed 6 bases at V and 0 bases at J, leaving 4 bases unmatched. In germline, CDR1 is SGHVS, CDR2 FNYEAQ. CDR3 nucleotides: TGTGCCAGCAGTCGGGAGGCAACGAACACCGGGGAGCTGTTTTTT. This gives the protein CASSREATNTGELFF.

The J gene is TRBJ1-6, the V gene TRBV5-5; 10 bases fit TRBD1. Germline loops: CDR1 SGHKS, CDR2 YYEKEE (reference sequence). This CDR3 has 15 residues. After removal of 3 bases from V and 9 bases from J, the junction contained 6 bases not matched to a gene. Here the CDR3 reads CASSWQTGGGSPLHF. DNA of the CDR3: TGTGCCAGCAGCTGGCAGACAGGGGGCGGTTCACCCCTCCACTTT.

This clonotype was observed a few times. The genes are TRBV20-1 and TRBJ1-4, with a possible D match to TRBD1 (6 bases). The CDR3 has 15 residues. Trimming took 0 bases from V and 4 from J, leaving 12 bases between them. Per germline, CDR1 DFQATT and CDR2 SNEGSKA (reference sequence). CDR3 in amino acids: CSARDGTTYNEKLFF. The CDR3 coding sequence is TGCAGTGCTAGAGACGGGACAACTTATAATGAAAAACTGTTTTTT.

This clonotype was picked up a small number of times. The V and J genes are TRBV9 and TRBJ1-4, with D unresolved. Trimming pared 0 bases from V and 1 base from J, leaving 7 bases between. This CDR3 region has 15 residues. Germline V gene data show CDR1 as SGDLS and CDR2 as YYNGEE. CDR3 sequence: CASSVGLVTNEKLFF. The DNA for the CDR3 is TGTGCCAGCAGCGTAGGGCTTGTAACTAATGAAAAACTGTTTTTT.

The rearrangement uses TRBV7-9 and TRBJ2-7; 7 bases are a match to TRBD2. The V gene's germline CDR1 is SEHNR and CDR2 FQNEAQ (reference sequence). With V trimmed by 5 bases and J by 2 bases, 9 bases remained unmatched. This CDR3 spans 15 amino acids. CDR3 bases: TGTGCCAGCAGCCGAGCGGGACTCCCAACCTACGAGCAGTACTTC. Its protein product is CASSRAGLPTYEQYF.

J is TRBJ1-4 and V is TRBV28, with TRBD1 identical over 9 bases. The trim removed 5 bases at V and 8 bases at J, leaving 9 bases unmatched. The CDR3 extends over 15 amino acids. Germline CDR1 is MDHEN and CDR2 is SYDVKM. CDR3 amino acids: CASSQRTGAEEKLFF. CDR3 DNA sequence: TGTGCCAGCAGTCAGCGGACAGGGGCGGAAGAAAAACTGTTTTTT.

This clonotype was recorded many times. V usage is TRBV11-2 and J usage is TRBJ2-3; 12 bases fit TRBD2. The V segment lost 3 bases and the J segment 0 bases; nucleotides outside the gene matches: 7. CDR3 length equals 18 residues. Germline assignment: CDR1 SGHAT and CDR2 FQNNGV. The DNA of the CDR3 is TGTGCCAGCAGCTTTAGACTAGCGGGGGCCCGAAGCACAGATACGCAGTATTTT. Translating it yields CASSFRLAGARSTDTQYF.

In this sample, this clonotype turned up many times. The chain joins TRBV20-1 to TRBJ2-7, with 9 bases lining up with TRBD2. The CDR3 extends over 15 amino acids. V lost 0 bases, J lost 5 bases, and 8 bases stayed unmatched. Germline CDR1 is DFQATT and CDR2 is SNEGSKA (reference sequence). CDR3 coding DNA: TGCAGTGCTAGAGATCCGCGGGAGGGCCTCAACGAGCAGTACTTC. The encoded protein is CSARDPREGLNEQYF.

The CDR3 region is CASSKVGTSDSYNEQFF. CDR3 coding DNA: TGTGCCAGCAGCAAAGTGGGGACCAGTGACTCCTACAATGAGCAGTTCTTC. The chain recombines TRBV21-1 with TRBJ2-1; TRBD2, the table's D call, was not compared with the DNA. TRBV21-1 represents a pseudogene. This CDR3 region has 17 residues.

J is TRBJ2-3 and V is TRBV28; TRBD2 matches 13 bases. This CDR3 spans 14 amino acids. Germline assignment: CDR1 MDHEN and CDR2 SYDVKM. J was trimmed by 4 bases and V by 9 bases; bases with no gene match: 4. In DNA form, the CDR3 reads TGTGCCAGTGCGGGACTAGCGGGGCCAGATACGCAGTATTTT. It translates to CASAGLAGPDTQYF.

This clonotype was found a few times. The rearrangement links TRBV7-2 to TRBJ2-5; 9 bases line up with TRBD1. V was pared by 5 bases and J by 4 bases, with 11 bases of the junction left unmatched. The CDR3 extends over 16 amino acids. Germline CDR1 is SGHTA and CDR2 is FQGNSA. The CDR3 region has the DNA TGTGCCAGCAGCCCTCGAGCCGGGACAGGGCCAGAGACCCAGTACTTC. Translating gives CASSPRAGTGPETQYF.

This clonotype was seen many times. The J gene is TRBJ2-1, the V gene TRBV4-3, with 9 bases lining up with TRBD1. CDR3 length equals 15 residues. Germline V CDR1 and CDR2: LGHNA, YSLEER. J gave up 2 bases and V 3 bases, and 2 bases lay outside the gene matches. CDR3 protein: CASSQDRGTYNEQFF. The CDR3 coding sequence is TGCGCCAGCAGCCAGGACAGGGGAACCTACAATGAGCAGTTCTTC.

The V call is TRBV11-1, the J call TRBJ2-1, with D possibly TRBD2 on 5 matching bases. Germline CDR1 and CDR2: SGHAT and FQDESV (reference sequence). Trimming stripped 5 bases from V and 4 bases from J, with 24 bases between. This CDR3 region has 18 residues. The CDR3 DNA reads TGTGCCAGCAGCCTGTCCGGGCCCACTAGTCTGCTGTACAATGAGCAGTTCTTC. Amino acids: CASSLSGPTSLLYNEQFF.

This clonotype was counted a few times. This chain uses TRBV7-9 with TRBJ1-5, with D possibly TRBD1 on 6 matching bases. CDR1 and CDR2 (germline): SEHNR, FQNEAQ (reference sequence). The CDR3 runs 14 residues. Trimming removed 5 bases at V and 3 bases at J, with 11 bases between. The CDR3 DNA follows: TGTGCCAGCAGCGTACAGGGTCTCAATCAGCCCCAGCATTTT. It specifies CASSVQGLNQPQHF.

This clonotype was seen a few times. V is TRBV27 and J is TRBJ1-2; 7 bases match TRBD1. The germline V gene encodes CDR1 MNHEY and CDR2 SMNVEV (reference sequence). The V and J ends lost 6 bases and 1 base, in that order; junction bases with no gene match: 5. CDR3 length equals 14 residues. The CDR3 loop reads CASSATGFNYGYTF. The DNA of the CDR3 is TGTGCCAGCAGCGCGACAGGGTTTAACTATGGCTACACCTTC.

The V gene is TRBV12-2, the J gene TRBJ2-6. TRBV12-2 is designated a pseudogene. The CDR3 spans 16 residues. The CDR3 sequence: CASRSHQSSGANVLTF. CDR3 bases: TGTGCAAGTCGCTCTCATCAGAGCTCTGGGGCCAACGTCCTGACTTTC.

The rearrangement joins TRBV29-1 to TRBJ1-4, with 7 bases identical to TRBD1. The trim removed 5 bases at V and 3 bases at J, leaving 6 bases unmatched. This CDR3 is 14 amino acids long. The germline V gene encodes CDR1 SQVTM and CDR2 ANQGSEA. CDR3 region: CSVSFGTANEKLFF. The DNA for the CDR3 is TGCAGCGTTAGTTTCGGGACAGCTAATGAAAAACTGTTTTTT.

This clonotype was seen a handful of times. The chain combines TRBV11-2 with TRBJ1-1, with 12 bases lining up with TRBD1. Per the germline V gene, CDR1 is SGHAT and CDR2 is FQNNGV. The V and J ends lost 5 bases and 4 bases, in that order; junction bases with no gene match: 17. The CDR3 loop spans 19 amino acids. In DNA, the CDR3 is TGTGCCAGCAGCCAGATCGGTTATCCGGGACAGGGGGCATTCACTGAAGCTTTCTTT. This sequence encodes CASSQIGYPGQGAFTEAFF.

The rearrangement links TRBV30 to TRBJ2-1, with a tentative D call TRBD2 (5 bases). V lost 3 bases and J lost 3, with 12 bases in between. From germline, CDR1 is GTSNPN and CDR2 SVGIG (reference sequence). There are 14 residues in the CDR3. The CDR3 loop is CAWSTGRGYNEQFF. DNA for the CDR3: TGTGCCTGGAGCACGGGCCGGGGCTACAATGAGCAGTTCTTC.

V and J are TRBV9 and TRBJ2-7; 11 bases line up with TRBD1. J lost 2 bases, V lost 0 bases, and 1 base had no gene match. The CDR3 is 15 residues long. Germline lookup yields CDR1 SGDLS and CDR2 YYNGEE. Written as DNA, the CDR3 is TGTGCCAGCAGCGTAGGGGGACAGGGGGCCTACGAGCAGTACTTC. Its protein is CASSVGGQGAYEQYF.

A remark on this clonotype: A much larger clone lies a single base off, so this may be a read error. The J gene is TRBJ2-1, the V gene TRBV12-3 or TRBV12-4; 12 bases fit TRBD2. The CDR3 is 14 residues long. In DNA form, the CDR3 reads TGTGCCAGCAGTTTCCTAGCGGGGGGGCTGGAGCAGTTATTC. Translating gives CASSFLAGGLEQLF.

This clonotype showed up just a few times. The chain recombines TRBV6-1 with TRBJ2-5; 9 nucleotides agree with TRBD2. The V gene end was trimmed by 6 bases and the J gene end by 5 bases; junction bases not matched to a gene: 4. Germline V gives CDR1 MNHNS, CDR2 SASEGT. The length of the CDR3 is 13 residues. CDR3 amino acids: CASRAGLAETQYF. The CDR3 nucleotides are TGTGCCAGCAGGGCAGGACTAGCGGAGACCCAGTACTTC.

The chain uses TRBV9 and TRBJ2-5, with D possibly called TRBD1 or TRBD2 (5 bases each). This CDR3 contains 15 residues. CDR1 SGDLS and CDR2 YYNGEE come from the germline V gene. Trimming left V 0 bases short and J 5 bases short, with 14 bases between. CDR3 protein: CASSVAPGDRETQYF. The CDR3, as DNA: TGTGCCAGCAGCGTAGCCCCCGGGGACCGGGAGACCCAGTACTTC.

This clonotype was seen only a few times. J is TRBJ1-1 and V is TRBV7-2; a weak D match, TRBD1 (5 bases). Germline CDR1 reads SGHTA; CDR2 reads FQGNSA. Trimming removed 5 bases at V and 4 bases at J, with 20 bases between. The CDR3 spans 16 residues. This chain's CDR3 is CASSRGGSTPPTEAFF. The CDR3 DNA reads TGTGCCAGCAGCCGTGGGGGGTCTACCCCTCCCACTGAAGCTTTCTTT.

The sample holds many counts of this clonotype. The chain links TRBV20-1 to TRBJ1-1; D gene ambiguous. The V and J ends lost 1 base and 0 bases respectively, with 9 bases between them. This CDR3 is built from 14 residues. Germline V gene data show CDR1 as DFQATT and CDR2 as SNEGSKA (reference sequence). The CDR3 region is CSARVIQLNTEAFF. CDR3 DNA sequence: TGCAGTGCTAGAGTGATACAGCTGAACACTGAAGCTTTCTTT.

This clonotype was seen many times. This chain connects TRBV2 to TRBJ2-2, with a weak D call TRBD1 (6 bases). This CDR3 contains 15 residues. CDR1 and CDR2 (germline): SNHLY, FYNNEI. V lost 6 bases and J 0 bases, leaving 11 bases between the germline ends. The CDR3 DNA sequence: TGTGCCAGCAGCAGGGACACCCCGAACACCGGGGAGCTGTTTTTT. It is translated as CASSRDTPNTGELFF.